The rows below give T cell receptor beta chains drawn from one sample of a study of response to subunit inactivated influenza vaccine. TCRdb redid the calling of the RT-PCR reads with MiXCR, one entry per CDR3 protein. Of hundreds of thousands of distinct CDR3 sequences detected, about 7.6% appear once; the ten largest clones hold 10% to 15%. The sample consisted of PBMCs from blood, taken roughly 24 months after vaccination. The origin of the receptors is a man between 50 and 69 years old who received an inactivated influenza vaccine. Both conserved end residues are part of each CDR3. D genes are given only for firm matches. Not every row has a clone size; where given, it reads once, few, many or a size class.

DNA,CDR3,V,J,D,size
TGTGCCAGCAGCCAAGTCGGATCGGGAGTAGGGGAAAATGAGCAGTTCTTC,CASSQVGSGVGENEQFF,TRBV4-2,TRBJ2-1,NA,NA
TGTGCCAGCAGCGTATACGGGGGCGCGACTGACACTGAAGCTTTCTTT,CASSVYGGATDTEAFF,TRBV9,TRBJ1-1,NA,NA
TGCAGTGCTAGAACAGGGGGCCACACTGAAGCTTTCTTT,CSARTGGHTEAFF,TRBV20-1,TRBJ1-1,TRBD1,few
TGTGCCAGCAGCCCCCCTAGCGGGAGTCGCAATGAGCAGTTCTTC,CASSPPSGSRNEQFF,TRBV7-9,TRBJ2-1,TRBD2,NA
TGTGCCCGGCATCAGCCCCAGCATTTT,CARHQPQHF,TRBV14,TRBJ1-5,NA,NA
TGCGCCAGCAGCTCCGGACAGTACACCGGGGAGCTGTTTTTT,CASSSGQYTGELFF,TRBV5-1,TRBJ2-2,NA,few
TGCAGCGCCACTAGCGGGCCGAACTCAGATACGCAGTATTTT,CSATSGPNSDTQYF,TRBV29-1,TRBJ2-3,TRBD2,many
TGCGCCAGCGGGACTCCGAAAAACCGACTAGCGGGAGCGAACACCGGGGAGCTGTTTTTT,CASGTPKNRLAGANTGELFF,TRBV5-1,TRBJ2-2,TRBD2,few
TGTGCCAGCAGTCGTCAGGGATCCCAGTACTTC,CASSRQGSQYF,TRBV28,TRBJ2-5,NA,few
TGTGCCACCAGCAGCCGGGACCTACAAAGGGTCTATGGCTACACCTTC,CATSSRDLQRVYGYTF,TRBV15,TRBJ1-2,NA,many
TGTGCCACCAGCAGAGATTTGATTAGCGGGATATGGAATGAGCAGTTCTTC,CATSRDLISGIWNEQFF,TRBV15,TRBJ2-1,TRBD2,NA
TGCAGTGCTCCCACGGGACTAGCGGGAGTGAAAGATACGCAGTATTTT,CSAPTGLAGVKDTQYF,TRBV20-1,TRBJ2-3,TRBD2,many